Listed below are T cell receptor beta chains from one sample, sequenced in a study of cytomegalovirus exposure and HLA in healthy donors. Sequencing was performed with immunoSEQ multiplex PCR; in TCRdb, only in-frame clones are kept and a portion is missing. The table includes around 130,000 clones, more than 8% detected once. Sequences were obtained from PBMCs. The receptors originated from a middle-aged man in good health and CMV-seronegative. The CDR3 runs from the conserved cysteine through the conserved F or W. A D gene is named only where the DNA matches it firmly. Clone size appears in some rows only: once, few, many, or a class for an expanded clone.

V,J,size,D,DNA,CDR3
TRBV7-2,TRBJ2-3,.,.,TGTGCCAGCAGCTTGAGACTGACCACAGATACGCAGTATTTT,CASSLRLTTDTQYF
TRBV19,TRBJ2-2,few,TRBD2,TGTGCCAGTAGTTGGGGACTAGGGAACACCGGGGAGCTGTTTTTT,CASSWGLGNTGELFF
TRBV4-2,TRBJ2-5,few,TRBD1,TGTGCCAGCAGCCGAGAAGACCGGGACAGAGAGACCCAGTACTTC,CASSREDRDRETQYF
TRBV4-3,TRBJ2-5,.,.,TGCGCCAGCAGCCAAGATTCGCTACGCCAAGAGACCCAGTACTTC,CASSQDSLRQETQYF
TRBV30,TRBJ1-5,.,.,TGTGCCTGGAGCGCCTACAGGGACAATCAGCCCCAGCATTTT,CAWSAYRDNQPQHF
TRBV14,TRBJ2-7,.,TRBD2,TGTGCCAGCAGCCAAGCGCTAGCGGGGGCCTACGAGCAGTACTTC,CASSQALAGAYEQYF
TRBV6-1,TRBJ2-1,.,TRBD1,TGTGCCAGCAGGCGACAGGGGGCCAACAATGAGCAGTTCTTC,CASRRQGANNEQFF
TRBV4-1,TRBJ2-7,few,.,TGCGCCAGCAGCCAAGTCGGAACGGGAAGGTCCGAGCAGTACTTC,CASSQVGTGRSEQYF
TRBV2,TRBJ1-6,.,TRBD1,TGTGCCAGCCTGCGGCAGGGGGGTATCACACCCCTCCACTTT,CASLRQGGITPLHF
TRBV6-5,TRBJ1-5,few,.,TGTGCCAGCAGCTACCAGGGGATCGATCAGCCCCAGCATTTT,CASSYQGIDQPQHF
TRBV11-2,TRBJ1-2,.,.,TGTGCCAGCAGAACAGCCTATGGCTACACCTTC,CASRTAYGYTF
TRBV9,TRBJ2-2,few,TRBD2,TGTGCCAGCAGCACCCAGACTAGCGCGAACACCGGGGAGCTGTTTTTT,CASSTQTSANTGELFF
TRBV6-5,TRBJ1-2,.,.,TGTGCCAGCAGCGCAGGGGCTCGGGGCTACACCTTC,CASSAGARGYTF
TRBV6-1,TRBJ2-1,few,.,TGTGCCAGCAGTGAACCCCACCGGACAGTAAGCTCCTACAATGAGCAGTTCTTC,CASSEPHRTVSSYNEQFF
TRBV7-4,TRBJ2-7,few,.,TGTGCTCCCCACCGGGACACGTCCTACGAGCAGTACTTC,CAPHRDTSYEQYF
TRBV13,TRBJ1-1,few,.,TGTGCCAGCAGCGGTGTTACGGGGAACACTGAAGCTTTCTTT,CASSGVTGNTEAFF
TRBV28,TRBJ1-2,few,TRBD1,TGTGCCAGCAGTTCCCCCGGACAGGGGGCGAGAGGCTACACCTTC,CASSSPGQGARGYTF
TRBV29-1,TRBJ2-7,few,.,TGCAGCGTTGGTGAGCCCGCACGCAACGAGCAGTACTTC,CSVGEPARNEQYF
TRBV4-1,TRBJ1-1,.,.,TGCGCCAGCAGCCAAGCGGGGTTTAACACTGAAGCTTTCTTT,CASSQAGFNTEAFF
TRBV6-6,TRBJ1-5,.,.,TGTGCCAGCAGTTACTCGACCGGGAATAGCAATCAGCCCCAGCATTTT,CASSYSTGNSNQPQHF
TRBV19,TRBJ2-2,.,TRBD2,TGTGCCAGTAGTAGGACGGGGGGGCCGAACACCGGGGAGCTGTTTTTT,CASSRTGGPNTGELFF
TRBV6-1,TRBJ2-7,.,.,TGTGCCAGCAGTGAAGCCCACGGGGTCGAGCAGTACTTC,CASSEAHGVEQYF